The T cell receptor (beta chain) under discussion was sequenced for a study of blood T cell repertoires in COVID-19. Study details: Acute and convalescent COVID-19 samples came from the United States, Italy and Spain.

Original handling: Scientists estimated how many nucleated cells there were by amplifying reference gene primers. Method: immunoSEQ multiplex PCR; TCRdb's copy keeps in-frame clones and lacks some. V and J calls and clone size follow that table, whereas D and trimming were derived from the DNA. The repertoire consists of tens of thousands of clones, with around 90% occurring once and the leading ten covering 3% to 3.5%. This TCR derives from a man over 45 with active COVID-19. The sample comprised peripheral blood.

As DNA, the CDR3 is TGTGCCAGCAGCTTAGACGCGAACCTTAATTCACCCCTCCACTTT. Translated, it gives CASSLDANLNSPLHF. The rearrangement joins TRBV7-2 to TRBJ1-6, with no clear D. Trimming took 1 base from V and 6 from J, leaving 10 bases between them. The CDR3 covers 15 residues. Germline V gives CDR1 SGHTA, CDR2 FQGNSA.